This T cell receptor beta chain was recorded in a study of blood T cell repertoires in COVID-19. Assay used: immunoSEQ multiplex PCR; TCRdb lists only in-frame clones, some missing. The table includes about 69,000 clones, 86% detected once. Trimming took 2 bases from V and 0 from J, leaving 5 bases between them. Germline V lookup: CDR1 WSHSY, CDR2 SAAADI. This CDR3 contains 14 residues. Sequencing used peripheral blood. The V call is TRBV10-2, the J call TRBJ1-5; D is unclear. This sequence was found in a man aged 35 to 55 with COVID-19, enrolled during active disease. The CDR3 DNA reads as TGCGCCAGCAGTGAGAGCGGTAGCAATCAGCCCCAGCATTTT. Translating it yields CASSESGSNQPQHF.